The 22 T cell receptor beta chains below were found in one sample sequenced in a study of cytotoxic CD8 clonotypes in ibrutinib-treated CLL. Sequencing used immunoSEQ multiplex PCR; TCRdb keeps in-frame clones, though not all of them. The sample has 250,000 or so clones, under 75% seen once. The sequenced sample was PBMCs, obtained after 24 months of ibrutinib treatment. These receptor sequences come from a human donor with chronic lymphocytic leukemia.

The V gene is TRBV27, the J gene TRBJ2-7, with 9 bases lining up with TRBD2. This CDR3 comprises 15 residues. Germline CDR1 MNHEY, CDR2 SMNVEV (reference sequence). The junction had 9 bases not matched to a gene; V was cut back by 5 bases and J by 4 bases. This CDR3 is CASSPIAGESYEQYF. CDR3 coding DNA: TGTGCCAGCAGTCCGATAGCGGGAGAAAGTTACGAGCAGTACTTC.

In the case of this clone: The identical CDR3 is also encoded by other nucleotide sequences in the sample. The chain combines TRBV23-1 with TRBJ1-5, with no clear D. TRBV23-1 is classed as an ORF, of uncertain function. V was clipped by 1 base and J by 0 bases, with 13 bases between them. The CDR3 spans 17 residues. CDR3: CASSQYRPHYSNQPQHF. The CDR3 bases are TGCGCCAGCAGTCAATACCGACCCCACTATAGCAATCAGCCCCAGCATTTT.

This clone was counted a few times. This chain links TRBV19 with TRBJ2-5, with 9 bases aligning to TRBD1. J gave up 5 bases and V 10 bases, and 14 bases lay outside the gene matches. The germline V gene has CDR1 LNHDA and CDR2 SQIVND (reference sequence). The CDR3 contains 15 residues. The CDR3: CATRPRTGDGETQYF. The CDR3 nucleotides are TGTGCCACGCGACCCCGGACAGGGGATGGTGAGACCCAGTACTTC.

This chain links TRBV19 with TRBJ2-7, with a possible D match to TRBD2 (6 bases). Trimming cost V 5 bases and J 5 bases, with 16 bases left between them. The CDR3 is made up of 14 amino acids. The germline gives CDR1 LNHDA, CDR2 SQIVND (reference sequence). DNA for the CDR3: TGTGCCAGTAGTTTTCGGTGGGAGGCCCACGAGCAGTACTTC. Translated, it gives CASSFRWEAHEQYF.

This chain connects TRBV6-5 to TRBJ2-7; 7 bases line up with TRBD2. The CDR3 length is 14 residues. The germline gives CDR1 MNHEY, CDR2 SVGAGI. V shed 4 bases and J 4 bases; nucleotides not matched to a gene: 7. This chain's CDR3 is CASSLGLGEYEQYF. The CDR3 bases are TGTGCCAGCAGTTTAGGACTAGGAGAGTACGAGCAGTACTTC.

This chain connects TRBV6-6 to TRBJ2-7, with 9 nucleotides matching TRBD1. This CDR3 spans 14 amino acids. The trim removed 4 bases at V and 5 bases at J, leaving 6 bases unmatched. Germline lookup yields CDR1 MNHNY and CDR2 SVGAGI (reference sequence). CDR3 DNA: TGTGCCAGCAGTTCGACGGGACAGGGCCACGAGCAGTACTTC. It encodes CASSSTGQGHEQYF.

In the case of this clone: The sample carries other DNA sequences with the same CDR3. Here the CDR3 DNA reads TGTGCCAGCAGCGTAGAGGGAGAGACCCAGTACTTC. It translates to CASSVEGETQYF. V is TRBV9 and J is TRBJ2-5; D unclear. The CDR3 is 12 residues long. Germline loops: CDR1 SGDLS, CDR2 YYNGEE. Trimming stripped 0 bases from V and 4 bases from J, with 4 bases between.

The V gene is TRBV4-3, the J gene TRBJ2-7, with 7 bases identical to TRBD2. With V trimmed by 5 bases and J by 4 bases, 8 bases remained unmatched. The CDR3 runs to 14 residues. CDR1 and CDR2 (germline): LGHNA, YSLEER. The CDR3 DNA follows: TGCGCCAGCAGCTCGCGCGGGAGTTCTTACGAGCAGTACTTC. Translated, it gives CASSSRGSSYEQYF.

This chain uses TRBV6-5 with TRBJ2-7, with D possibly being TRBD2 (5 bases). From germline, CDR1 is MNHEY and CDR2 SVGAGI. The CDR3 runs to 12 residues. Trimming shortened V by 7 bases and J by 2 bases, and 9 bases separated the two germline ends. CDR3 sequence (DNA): TGTGCCAGCACGAGGGCAGCCTACGAGCAGTACTTC. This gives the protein CASTRAAYEQYF.

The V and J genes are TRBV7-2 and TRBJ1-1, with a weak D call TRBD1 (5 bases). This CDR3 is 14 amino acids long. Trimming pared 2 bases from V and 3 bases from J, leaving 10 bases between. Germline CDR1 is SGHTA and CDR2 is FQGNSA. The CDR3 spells CASSLMGQDTEAFF. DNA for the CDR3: TGTGCCAGCAGCTTAATGGGGCAGGACACTGAAGCTTTCTTT.

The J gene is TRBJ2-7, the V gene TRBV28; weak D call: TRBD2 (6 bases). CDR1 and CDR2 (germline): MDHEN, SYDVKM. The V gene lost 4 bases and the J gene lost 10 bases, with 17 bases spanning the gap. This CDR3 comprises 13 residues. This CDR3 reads CASSSQGGPPQYF. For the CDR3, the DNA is TGTGCCAGCAGTTCCCAGGGAGGACCCCCCCAGTACTTC.

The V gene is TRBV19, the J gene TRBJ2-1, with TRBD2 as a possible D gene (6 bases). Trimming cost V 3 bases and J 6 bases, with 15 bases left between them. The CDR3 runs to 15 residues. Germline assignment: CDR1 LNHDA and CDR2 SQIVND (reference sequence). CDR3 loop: CASSIGRLGSNEQFF. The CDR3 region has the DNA TGTGCCAGTAGTATCGGCCGACTAGGAAGCAATGAGCAGTTCTTC.

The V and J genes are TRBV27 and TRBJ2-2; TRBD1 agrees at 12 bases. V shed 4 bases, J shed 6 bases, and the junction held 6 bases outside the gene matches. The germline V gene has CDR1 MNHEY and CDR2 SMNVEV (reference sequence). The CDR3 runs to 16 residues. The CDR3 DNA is TGTGCCAGCAGTTACGGGACAGGGGGCCCCGCCGGGGAGCTGTTTTTT. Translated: CASSYGTGGPAGELFF.

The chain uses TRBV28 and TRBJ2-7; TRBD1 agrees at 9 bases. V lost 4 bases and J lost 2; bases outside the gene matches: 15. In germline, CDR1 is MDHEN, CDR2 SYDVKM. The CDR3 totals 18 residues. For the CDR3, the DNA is TGTGCCAGCAGTTCACCGGGACAGGGTGAGATTGGCCCCTACGAGCAGTACTTC. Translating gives CASSSPGQGEIGPYEQYF. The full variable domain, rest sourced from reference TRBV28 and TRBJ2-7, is DVKVTQSSRYLVKRTGEKVFLECVQDMDHENMFWYRQDPGLGLRLIYFSYDVKMKEKGDIPEGYSVSREKKERFSLILESASTNQTSMYLCASSSPGQGEIGPYEQYFGPGTRLTVT.

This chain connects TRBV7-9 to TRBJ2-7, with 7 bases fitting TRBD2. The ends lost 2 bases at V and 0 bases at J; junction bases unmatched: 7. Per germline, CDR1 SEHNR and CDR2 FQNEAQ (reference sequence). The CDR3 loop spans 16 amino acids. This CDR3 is CASSLPGGGSSYEQYF. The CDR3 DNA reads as TGTGCCAGCAGCTTACCTGGGGGAGGGAGCTCCTACGAGCAGTACTTC.

The CDR3 loop is CASSPGGTEAFF. The CDR3 coding sequence is TGCGCCAGCAGCCCTGGGGGCACTGAAGCTTTCTTT. V and J are TRBV5-1 and TRBJ1-1, with TRBD1 as a possible D gene (5 bases). The germline V gene has CDR1 SGHRS and CDR2 YFSETQ. CDR3 length: 12 amino acids. V was clipped by 4 bases and J by 4 bases, with 8 bases between them.

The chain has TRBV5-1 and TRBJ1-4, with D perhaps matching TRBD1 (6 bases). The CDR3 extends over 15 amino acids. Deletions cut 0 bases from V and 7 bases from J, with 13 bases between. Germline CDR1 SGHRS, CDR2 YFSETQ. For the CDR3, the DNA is TGCGCCAGCAGCTTGGCAGGGGCGCAGGGTGAAAAACTGTTTTTT. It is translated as CASSLAGAQGEKLFF.

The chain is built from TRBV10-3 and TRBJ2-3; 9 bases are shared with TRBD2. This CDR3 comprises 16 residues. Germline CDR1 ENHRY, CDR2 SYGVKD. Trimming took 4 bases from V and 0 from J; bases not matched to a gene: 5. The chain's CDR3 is CAISGGTSRSTDTQYF. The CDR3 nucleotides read TGTGCCATCAGTGGAGGGACTAGCAGAAGCACAGATACGCAGTATTTT.

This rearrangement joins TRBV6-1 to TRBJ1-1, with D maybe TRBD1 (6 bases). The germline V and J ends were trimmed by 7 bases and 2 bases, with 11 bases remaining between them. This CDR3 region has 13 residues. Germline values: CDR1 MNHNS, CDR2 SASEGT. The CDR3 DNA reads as TGTGCCAGCACTGTGACAGGAAACACTGAAGCTTTCTTT. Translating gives CASTVTGNTEAFF.

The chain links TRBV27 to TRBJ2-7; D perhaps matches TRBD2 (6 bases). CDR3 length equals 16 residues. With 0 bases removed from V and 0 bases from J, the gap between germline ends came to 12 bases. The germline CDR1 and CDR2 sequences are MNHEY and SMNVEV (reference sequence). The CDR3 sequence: CASSLSAGLSSYEQYF. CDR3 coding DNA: TGTGCCAGCAGTTTATCGGCGGGACTGAGCTCCTACGAGCAGTACTTC.

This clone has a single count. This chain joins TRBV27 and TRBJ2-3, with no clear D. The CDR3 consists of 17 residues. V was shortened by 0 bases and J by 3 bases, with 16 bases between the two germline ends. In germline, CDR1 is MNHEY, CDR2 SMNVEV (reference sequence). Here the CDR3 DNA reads TGTGCCAGCAGTTTATCGTTCGTGGGCCTGGGAACAGATACGCAGTATTTT. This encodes CASSLSFVGLGTDTQYF.

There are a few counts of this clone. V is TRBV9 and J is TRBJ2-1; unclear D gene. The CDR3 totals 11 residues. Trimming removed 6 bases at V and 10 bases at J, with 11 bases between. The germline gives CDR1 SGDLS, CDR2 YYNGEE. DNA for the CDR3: TGTGCCAGCAAAGGGATTGGGGAGCAGTTCTTC. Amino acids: CASKGIGEQFF.